Sequencing of this TCR beta chain was carried out in a study of TIL therapy for anti-PD-1-resistant metastatic lung cancer. The time point here: pre-treatment sample, taken before nivolumab and TIL therapy. The V end lost 3 bases, the J end lost 6 bases, and 9 bases lay between the germline ends. This CDR3 spans 12 amino acids. Looked up from germline, CDR1 is MDHEN and CDR2 is SYDVKM. The immunoSEQ assay was v3. Sequencing was performed with immunoSEQ multiplex PCR; in TCRdb, only in-frame clones are kept and a portion is missing. Of over 15,000 clones in the sample, roughly 79% were seen once. The sequence derives from a person between 30 and 79 years old with non-small cell lung cancer. The starting material was blood, obtained at baseline. V and J are TRBV28 and TRBJ2-7; D is unclear. This chain's CDR3 is CASSLRVPEQYF. The DNA of the CDR3 is TGTGCCAGCAGTTTGCGTGTTCCCGAGCAGTACTTC.